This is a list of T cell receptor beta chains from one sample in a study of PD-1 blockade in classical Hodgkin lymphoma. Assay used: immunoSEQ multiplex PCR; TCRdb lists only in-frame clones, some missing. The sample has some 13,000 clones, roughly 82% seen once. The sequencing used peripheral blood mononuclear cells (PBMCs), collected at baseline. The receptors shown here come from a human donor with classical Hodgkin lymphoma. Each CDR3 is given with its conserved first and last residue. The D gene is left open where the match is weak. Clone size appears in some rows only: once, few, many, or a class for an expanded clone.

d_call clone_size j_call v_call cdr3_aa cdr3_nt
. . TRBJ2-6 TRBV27 CASSFFAGGANVLTF TGTGCCAGCAGTTTTTTCGCTGGGGGGGCCAACGTCCTGACTTTC
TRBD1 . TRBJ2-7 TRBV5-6 CASSTGTGSYEQYF TGTGCCAGCAGCACCGGGACAGGTAGCTACGAGCAGTACTTC
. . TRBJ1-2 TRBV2 CASSAGQFYGYTF TGTGCCAGCAGTGCAGGGCAGTTCTATGGCTACACCTTC
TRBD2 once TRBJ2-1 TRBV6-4 CASSEELAAYNEQFF TGTGCCAGCAGTGAGGAACTAGCGGCTTACAATGAGCAGTTCTTC
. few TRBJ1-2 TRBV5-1 CASSTKVDYGYTF TGCGCCAGCTCGACCAAAGTCGACTATGGCTACACCTTC
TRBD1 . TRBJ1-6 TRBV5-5 CASTLQGNSNSPLHF TGTGCCAGCACCCTACAGGGGAACTCAAATTCACCCCTCCACTTT
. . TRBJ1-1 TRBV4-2 CASRQGRTNPEAFF TGTGCCTCCAGGCAGGGGCGAACAAACCCTGAAGCTTTCTTT
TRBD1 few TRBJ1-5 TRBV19 CASSAPGQGAGQPQHF TGTGCCAGTAGTGCCCCGGGACAGGGGGCGGGTCAGCCCCAGCATTTT
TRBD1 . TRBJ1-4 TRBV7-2 CASSYLIQGNEKLFF TGTGCCAGCAGCTATTTGATACAGGGGAATGAAAAACTGTTTTTT
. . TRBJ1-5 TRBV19 CASKWGAKEDDQPQHF TGTGCCAGCAAGTGGGGGGCTAAGGAAGACGATCAGCCCCAGCATTTT
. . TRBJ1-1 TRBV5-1 CASSLVGGVPSTEAFF TGCGCCAGCAGCTTGGTGGGAGGGGTGCCTAGCACTGAAGCTTTCTTT
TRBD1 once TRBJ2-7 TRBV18 CASSPRQGTYEQYF TGTGCCAGCTCACCACGACAGGGGACCTACGAGCAGTACTTC
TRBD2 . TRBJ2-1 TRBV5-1 CASSLLAGGVNEQFF TGCGCCAGCAGCTTACTAGCGGGAGGAGTTAATGAGCAGTTCTTC
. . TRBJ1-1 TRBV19 CASTRTFLGEAFF TGTGCCAGTACGAGGACCTTCCTGGGCGAAGCTTTCTTT
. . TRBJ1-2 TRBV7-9 CASSLEGFGYTF TGTGCCAGCAGCTTAGAGGGTTTTGGCTACACCTTC
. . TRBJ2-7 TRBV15 CATSRRNRAGLSSYEQYF TGTGCCACCAGCAGAAGAAACCGTGCAGGGCTGAGCTCCTACGAGCAGTACTTC
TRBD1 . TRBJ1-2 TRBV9 CASSAQFTGGEDGYTF TGTGCCAGCAGCGCTCAGTTTACAGGGGGTGAGGATGGCTACACCTTC
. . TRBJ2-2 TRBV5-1 CASSQSIGELFF TGCGCCAGCAGCCAATCGATAGGGGAGCTGTTTTTT
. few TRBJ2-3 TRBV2 CASGGARTDTQYF TGTGCCAGCGGGGGGGCTCGAACAGATACGCAGTATTTT
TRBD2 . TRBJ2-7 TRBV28 CASAPAGAGTRLLEQYF TGTGCCAGCGCGCCAGCCGGAGCCGGGACTAGACTCCTCGAGCAGTACTTC
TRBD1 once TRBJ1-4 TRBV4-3 CASSQDWDRKLFF TGCGCCAGCAGCCAAGATTGGGACAGGAAACTGTTTTTT
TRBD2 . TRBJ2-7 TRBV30 CAWSGLAGVNEQYF TGTGCCTGGAGTGGACTAGCGGGAGTCAACGAGCAGTACTTC
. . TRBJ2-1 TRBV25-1 CASSPLQGHLYNEQFF TGTGCCAGCAGTCCCCTCCAGGGGCACCTCTACAATGAGCAGTTCTTC
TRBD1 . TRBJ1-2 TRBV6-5 CASSRTGDYGYTF TGTGCCAGCAGCCGGACAGGGGACTATGGCTACACCTTC
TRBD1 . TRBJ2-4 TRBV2 CASNFVSQGQGFAKNIQYF TGTGCCAGCAATTTTGTGTCTCAAGGACAGGGGTTCGCCAAAAACATTCAGTACTTC
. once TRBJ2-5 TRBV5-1 CASCAGNREAQETQYF TGCGCCAGCTGTGCGGGGAACAGGGAGGCCCAAGAGACCCAGTACTTC
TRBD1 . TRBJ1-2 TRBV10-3 CAIRSGWTGVDGYTF TGTGCCATCAGGTCGGGATGGACAGGGGTGGATGGCTACACCTTC
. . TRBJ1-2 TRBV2 CASSLLDIDGYTF TGTGCCAGCAGTTTACTCGACATCGATGGCTACACCTTC
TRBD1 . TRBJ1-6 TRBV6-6 CASSLGLDRGRSPLHF TGTGCCAGCAGCCTAGGGCTCGACAGGGGACGATCACCCCTCCACTTT
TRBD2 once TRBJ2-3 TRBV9 CASSGRTSGRAEADTQYF TGTGCCAGCAGCGGGAGGACTAGCGGGAGGGCCGAGGCAGATACGCAGTATTTT
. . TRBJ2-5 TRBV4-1 CASSQDRTETQYF TGCGCCAGCAGCCAAGATCGTACGGAGACCCAGTACTTC
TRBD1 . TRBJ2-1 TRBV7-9 CASSPPGQGFKEQFF TGTGCCAGCAGCCCGCCGGGACAGGGGTTCAAGGAGCAGTTCTTC
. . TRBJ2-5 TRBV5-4 CASSSTAGKETQYF TGTGCCAGCAGCTCCACAGCCGGGAAAGAGACCCAGTACTTC
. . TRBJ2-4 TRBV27 CASSSPNRIAKNIQYF TGTGCCAGCAGTTCCCCAAATCGAATAGCCAAAAACATTCAGTACTTC
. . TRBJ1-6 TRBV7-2 CASSLAGMAYSPLHF TGTGCCAGCAGCTTGGCGGGTATGGCCTATTCACCCCTCCACTTT
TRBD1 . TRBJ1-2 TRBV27 CASSTLQGKFGYTF TGTGCCAGCAGCACTCTACAGGGGAAGTTTGGCTACACCTTC
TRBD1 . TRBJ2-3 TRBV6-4 CASSEQGGTDTQYF TGTGCCAGCAGCGAACAGGGGGGAACAGATACGCAGTATTTT
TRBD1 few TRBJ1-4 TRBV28 CASSKQGVNEKLFF TGTGCCAGCAGTAAACAGGGGGTTAATGAAAAACTGTTTTTT
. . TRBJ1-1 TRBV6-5 CASSLTSRLEAFF TGTGCCAGCAGCCTTACATCGAGACTTGAAGCTTTCTTT
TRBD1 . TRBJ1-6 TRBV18 CASSQDRAGSPLHF TGTGCCAGCTCTCAAGACAGGGCTGGATCACCCCTCCACTTT
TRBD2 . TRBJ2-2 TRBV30 CAWSWSSGTGELFF TGTGCCTGGAGCTGGAGTAGCGGGACCGGGGAGCTGTTTTTT
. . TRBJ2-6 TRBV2 CASSERQARDSGANVLTF TGTGCCAGCAGTGAACGTCAGGCCAGAGACTCTGGGGCCAACGTCCTGACTTTC
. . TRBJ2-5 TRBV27 CASSLSKGGETQYF TGTGCCAGCAGTTTATCGAAGGGAGGAGAGACCCAGTACTTC
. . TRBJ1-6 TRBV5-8 CASSLSSRLNSPLHF TGTGCCAGCAGCTTGTCTTCACGGCTTAATTCACCCCTCCACTTT
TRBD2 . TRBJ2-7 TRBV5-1 CASSLAGRAGFEQYF TGCGCCAGCAGCTTGGCCGGGAGAGCGGGGTTTGAGCAGTACTTC
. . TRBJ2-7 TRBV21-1 CASSGDTPFSNNEQYF TGTGCCAGCAGTGGAGACACGCCCTTTAGTAATAACGAGCAGTACTTC
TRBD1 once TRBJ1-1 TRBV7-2 CASSPGQGLGTEAFF TGTGCCAGCAGCCCAGGACAGGGTCTAGGCACTGAAGCTTTCTTT
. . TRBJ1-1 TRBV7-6 CASSADLNTEAFF TGTGCCAGCAGCGCGGACCTTAACACTGAAGCTTTCTTT
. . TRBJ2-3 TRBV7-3 CASSLESTDTQYF TGTGCCAGCAGCTTAGAGTCCACAGATACGCAGTATTTT
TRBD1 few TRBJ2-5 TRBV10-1 CASTCPSTGITQETQYF TGCGCCAGCACCTGCCCATCGACAGGGATCACTCAAGAGACCCAGTACTTC
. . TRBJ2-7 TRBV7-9 CASSYLAGKNPYEQYF TGTGCCAGCAGCTACCTCGCCGGGAAAAACCCCTACGAGCAGTACTTC
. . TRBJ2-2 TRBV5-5 CASSWSFTVGELFF TGTGCCAGCAGTTGGTCCTTTACGGTCGGGGAGCTGTTTTTT
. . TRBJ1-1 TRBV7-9 CASSFENTEAFF TGTGCCAGCAGCTTCGAGAACACTGAAGCTTTCTTT
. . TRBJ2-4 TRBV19 CASSIGVPGSNIQYF TGTGCCAGTAGTATAGGAGTTCCTGGTTCAAACATTCAGTACTTC